The 26 T cell receptor beta chains given below trace back to one sample, sequenced in a study of cytomegalovirus exposure and HLA in healthy donors. The PCR used 60 Vbeta and 13 Jbeta primers. Generated by immunoSEQ multiplex PCR, the TCRdb table keeps only in-frame clones and is missing some. The sample data list approximately 150,000 clones. Sequenced sample: PBMCs. The origin of the receptors is a woman under 30 in good health and CMV-seronegative.

This CDR3 reads CASSPGQHNSPLHF. DNA of the CDR3: TGTGCCAGCAGTCCGGGACAGCATAATTCACCCCTCCACTTT. The chain recombines TRBV6-6 with TRBJ1-6; 7 bases are shared with TRBD1. From germline, CDR1 is MNHNY and CDR2 SVGAGI (reference sequence). V was pared by 5 bases and J by 5 bases, with 3 bases of the junction left unmatched. The CDR3 length is 14 residues.

The chain joins TRBV7-2 to TRBJ2-1; 10 bases map to TRBD2. This CDR3 comprises 17 residues. The germline gives CDR1 SGHTA, CDR2 FQGNSA. The trim removed 7 bases at V and 5 bases at J, leaving 14 bases unmatched. The CDR3 coding sequence is TGTGCCAGCACCTCCCCCTCGACTAGCGGGCATCACAATGAGCAGTTCTTC. This sequence encodes CASTSPSTSGHHNEQFF.

The chain uses TRBV19 and TRBJ2-1, with TRBD2 matching over 9 bases. CDR1 is LNHDA, CDR2 SQIVND, per germline (reference sequence). The CDR3 totals 15 residues. J gave up 5 bases and V 5 bases, and 7 bases lay outside the gene matches. CDR3 sequence (DNA): TGTGCCAGTAGTGGTCCGGGACTAGCAAACAATGAGCAGTTCTTC. This encodes CASSGPGLANNEQFF.

V is TRBV2 and J is TRBJ2-1, with 11 nucleotides matching TRBD2. J gave up 4 bases and V 7 bases, and 6 bases lay outside the gene matches. The CDR3 is made up of 15 amino acids. CDR1 and CDR2 (germline): SNHLY, FYNNEI. The CDR3 loop reads CASNDLAGGYNEQFF. CDR3 bases: TGTGCCAGCAATGACCTAGCGGGAGGTTACAATGAGCAGTTCTTC.

CDR3 in amino acids: CASSNRAPPTDTQYF. Here the CDR3 DNA reads TGTGCCAGCAGTAACAGGGCGCCACCCACAGATACGCAGTATTTT. The chain has TRBV2 and TRBJ2-3; perhaps TRBD1 as D (6 bases). V lost 5 bases and J 2 bases, leaving 14 bases between the germline ends. The CDR3 has 15 amino acids. CDR1 and CDR2 (germline): SNHLY, FYNNEI.

V gene TRBV7-2 combines with J gene TRBJ2-3; TRBD1 is a possible D gene (5 bases). The CDR3 has 15 amino acids. Germline CDR1 SGHTA, CDR2 FQGNSA. V lost 5 bases, J lost 3 bases, and 15 bases lay in between. CDR3 coding DNA: TGTGCCAGCAGCCTGGGGCTAGTAAAGACAGATACGCAGTATTTT. Amino acid sequence: CASSLGLVKTDTQYF.

The chain links TRBV7-2 to TRBJ1-1; 9 positions match TRBD1. Trimming cost V 5 bases and J 1 base; bases outside gene matches: 2. The V gene's germline CDR1 is SGHTA and CDR2 FQGNSA. The CDR3 extends over 14 amino acids. CDR3 nucleotide sequence: TGTGCCAGCAGCACGGGACAGGGGAACACTGAAGCTTTCTTT. It encodes CASSTGQGNTEAFF.

The chain joins TRBV6-5 to TRBJ1-2, with D hard to call. This CDR3 has 15 residues. V gave up 0 bases and J gave up 0 bases, with 8 bases separating them. CDR1 is MNHEY and CDR2 is SVGAGI in the germline V gene. The CDR3 here is CASSYSLNTNYGYTF. As DNA, the CDR3 is TGTGCCAGCAGTTACTCCCTAAATACTAACTATGGCTACACCTTC.

V gene TRBV6-1 combines with J gene TRBJ1-1, with D possibly matching TRBD1 (5 bases). Trimming pared 2 bases from V and 4 bases from J, leaving 8 bases between. Germline V gene sequence: CDR1 MNHNS, CDR2 SASEGT. The CDR3 length is 13 residues. The CDR3 here is CASSELGGTEAFF. In DNA form, the CDR3 reads TGTGCCAGCAGTGAACTGGGGGGCACTGAAGCTTTCTTT.

The CDR3 DNA reads TGTGCCAGCAGTTACTCGAGTTCGAACCCGAACACTGAAGCTTTCTTT. It encodes CASSYSSSNPNTEAFF. The rearrangement uses TRBV6-5 and TRBJ1-1; D gene unclear. Germline CDR1 and CDR2: MNHEY and SVGAGI. The CDR3 has 16 residues. Deletions cut 0 bases from V and 1 base from J, with 12 bases between.

This rearrangement joins TRBV28 to TRBJ1-2; a weak D match, TRBD1 (5 bases). This CDR3 is 13 amino acids long. Trimming shortened V by 7 bases and J by 1 base, and 10 bases separated the two germline ends. From germline, CDR1 is MDHEN and CDR2 SYDVKM. The CDR3 nucleotides are TGTGCCAGCACCATACAGGTTAACTATGGCTACACCTTC. Protein: CASTIQVNYGYTF.

The V gene is TRBV29-1, the J gene TRBJ1-2, with 8 bases aligning to TRBD1. This CDR3 is built from 14 residues. The V segment lost 3 bases and the J segment 4 bases; nucleotides outside the gene matches: 7. Germline V CDR1 and CDR2: SQVTM, ANQGSEA. CDR3 region: CSVEVDRAGYGYTF. As DNA, the CDR3 is TGCAGCGTTGAGGTGGACAGGGCAGGCTATGGCTACACCTTC.

In the case of this clone: At the DNA level, this CDR3 is encoded by other sequences in the same sample as well. The CDR3 spells CAWSVKGNQPQHF. The CDR3, as DNA: TGTGCCTGGAGTGTGAAGGGGAATCAGCCCCAGCATTTT. This rearrangement joins TRBV30 to TRBJ1-5; the D gene is possibly TRBD1 (5 bases). The V gene lost 0 bases and the J gene lost 4 bases, with 7 bases spanning the gap. From germline, CDR1 is GTSNPN and CDR2 SVGIG (reference sequence). CDR3 length: 13 residues. The full variable domain, with the rest looked up from reference TRBV30 and TRBJ1-5, is SQTIHQWPATLVQPVGSPLSLECTVEGTSNPNLYWYRQAAGRGLQLLFYSVGIGQISSEVPQNLSASRPQDRQFILSSKKLLLSDSGFYLCAWSVKGNQPQHFGDGTRLSIL.

The V call is TRBV29-1, the J call TRBJ1-1; D unclear. The CDR3 has 13 amino acids. Per germline, CDR1 SQVTM and CDR2 ANQGSEA. V lost 4 bases, J lost 0 bases, and 9 bases lay in between. The CDR3, as DNA: TGCAGCGTTGGGGAGCAGGTGAACACTGAAGCTTTCTTT. It codes for CSVGEQVNTEAFF.

This chain links TRBV7-2 with TRBJ1-3, with D unresolved. V was trimmed by 4 bases and J by 1 base, leaving 14 bases between them. CDR1 SGHTA and CDR2 FQGNSA come from the germline V gene. The CDR3 has 16 residues. The CDR3 DNA reads TGTGCCAGCAGCTCAGCCTCGCCCAGATCTGGAAACACCATATATTTT. Protein product: CASSSASPRSGNTIYF.

The chain joins TRBV6-4 to TRBJ2-3, with 13 bases matching TRBD2. This CDR3 is built from 16 residues. V lost 6 bases, J lost 3 bases, and 6 bases stayed unmatched. The germline V gene has CDR1 MRHNA and CDR2 SNTAGT. The CDR3 nucleotides read TGTGCCAGCAGCCAACTAGCGGGAGGGCAGACAGATACGCAGTATTTT. Translated: CASSQLAGGQTDTQYF.

The rearrangement joins TRBV7-9 to TRBJ2-3, with TRBD2 as a possible D gene (5 bases). The CDR3 is 12 amino acids. V lost 5 bases and J lost 5, with 8 bases in between. Germline V gene sequence: CDR1 SEHNR, CDR2 FQNEAQ (reference sequence). Written as DNA, the CDR3 is TGTGCCAGCAGCCCTGGAGGAGATACGCAGTATTTT. Translating it yields CASSPGGDTQYF. The full variable domain, completed using reference TRBV7-9 and TRBJ2-3, is DTGVSQNPRHKITKRGQNVTFRCDPISEHNRLYWYRQTLGQGPEFLTYFQNEAQLEKSRLLSDRFSAERPKGSFSTLEIQRTEQGDSAMYLCASSPGGDTQYFGPGTRLTVL.

V is TRBV19 and J is TRBJ2-7; D might be TRBD1 (5 bases). The V end lost 4 bases, the J end lost 5 bases, and 15 bases lay between the germline ends. The CDR3 loop spans 14 amino acids. Germline V gene data show CDR1 as LNHDA and CDR2 as SQIVND (reference sequence). The CDR3 loop is CASSKRLETDEQYF. The CDR3, as DNA: TGTGCCAGTAGTAAAAGGTTGGAGACAGACGAGCAGTACTTC.

The rearrangement uses TRBV9 and TRBJ1-1; a possible D gene is TRBD1 (5 bases). This CDR3 region has 13 residues. Trimming took off 0 bases at V and 8 bases at J, with 11 bases between the two ends. Germline V gene sequence: CDR1 SGDLS, CDR2 YYNGEE. CDR3 DNA: TGTGCCAGCAGCGTAGTCTCGGCAGGGGAAGCTTTCTTT. Encoded protein: CASSVVSAGEAFF.

The rearrangement uses TRBV7-2 and TRBJ1-3, with D possibly TRBD1 on 6 matching bases. Germline V gene sequence: CDR1 SGHTA, CDR2 FQGNSA. V was cut by 5 bases and J by 8 bases, with 19 bases left in between. The CDR3 runs to 15 residues. The CDR3 is CASSPGGAGGDTIYF. As DNA, the CDR3 is TGTGCCAGCAGCCCCGGGGGGGCGGGGGGAGACACCATATATTTT.

The chain couples TRBV11-3 to TRBJ2-5, with D possibly being TRBD2 (10 bases). The CDR3 length is 17 residues. V was clipped by 5 bases and J by 5 bases, with 24 bases between them. CDR1 is SGHNT, CDR2 YENEEA, per germline. The chain's CDR3 is CASSPQGASGSFETQYF. The CDR3 DNA sequence: TGTGCCAGCAGCCCACAGGGGGCTAGCGGGAGTTTTGAGACCCAGTACTTC.

The CDR3 here is CASSLSQGLYNEQFF. The CDR3, as DNA: TGTGCCAGCAGTTTAAGCCAGGGTCTCTACAATGAGCAGTTCTTC. This chain connects TRBV27 to TRBJ2-1; tentatively, D is TRBD1 (5 bases). The CDR3 loop spans 15 amino acids. Germline V gene data show CDR1 as MNHEY and CDR2 as SMNVEV (reference sequence). Trimming removed 2 bases from V and 3 bases from J, with 11 bases in between.

The chain combines TRBV19 with TRBJ2-6; 12 nucleotides match TRBD2. This CDR3 is 19 amino acids long. After removal of 4 bases from V and 0 bases from J, the junction contained 7 bases not matched to a gene. CDR1 and CDR2 from the germline V gene are LNHDA and SQIVND (reference sequence). The CDR3 DNA sequence: TGTGCCAGTAGTAAGTTCGGACTAGCGGGGTACTCTGGGGCCAACGTCCTGACTTTC. Its translation is CASSKFGLAGYSGANVLTF.

The V and J genes are TRBV5-1 and TRBJ2-3; the D gene is possibly TRBD1 (6 bases). From germline, CDR1 is SGHRS and CDR2 YFSETQ. V lost 0 bases and J 2 bases, leaving 13 bases between the germline ends. The length of the CDR3 is 16 residues. The CDR3 sequence is CASSLAPGDTTDTQYF. The CDR3 DNA sequence: TGCGCCAGCAGCTTGGCGCCTGGGGACACCACAGATACGCAGTATTTT.

The DNA for the CDR3 is TGTGCCAGCAGCTCGGGACTACACTACAATGAGCAGTTCTTC. The encoded protein is CASSSGLHYNEQFF. The J gene is TRBJ2-1, the V gene TRBV11-2, with 7 bases identical to TRBD2. V lost 4 bases to trimming and J lost 3 bases; unmatched junction nucleotides: 3. CDR1 and CDR2 (germline): SGHAT, FQNNGV. This CDR3 contains 14 residues.

The chain uses TRBV6-1 and TRBJ2-7; no clear D. This CDR3 has 13 residues. V gave up 2 bases and J gave up 3 bases, with 8 bases separating them. CDR1 and CDR2 from the germline V gene are MNHNS and SASEGT. This CDR3 reads CASSEWAGYEQYF. CDR3 sequence (DNA): TGTGCCAGCAGTGAATGGGCCGGCTACGAGCAGTACTTC.